The 27 T cell receptor beta chains below come from one sample, sequenced in a study of T-cell reconstitution after alpha-beta-depleted transplantation in children. TCRbeta library construction was performed incorporating unique molecular identifiers. TCRdb passed the PCR reads through MiXCR, listing each CDR3 protein once. The repertoire has 6,600 or so distinct CDR3 sequences, around 5% of them found once; the top ten carry 23%. Sample: PBMCs, mostly from graft donor cells, taken 180 days after TCRalphabeta/CD19-depleted stem cell transplant. These receptors originate from a child under two years old who had a stem cell transplant for acute myeloid leukemia, so the T cells may come from the graft donor.

This clonotype was counted ten times or more. This chain connects TRBV7-2 to TRBJ2-7; 8 bases line up with TRBD2. This CDR3 is built from 15 residues. Looked up from germline, CDR1 is SGHTA and CDR2 is FQGNSA. V was clipped by 1 base and J by 3 bases; unmatched bases: 5. This CDR3 is CASSLEGTRLYEQYF. The DNA for the CDR3 is TGTGCCAGCAGCTTAGAGGGGACTAGACTCTACGAGCAGTACTTC.

This clonotype is labeled medium-sized (0.01 to 0.1%). The rearrangement uses TRBV20-1 and TRBJ1-5; D is uncertain. From germline, CDR1 is DFQATT and CDR2 SNEGSKA (reference sequence). The CDR3 loop spans 15 amino acids. V lost 2 bases and J lost 2, with 13 bases in between. CDR3 bases: TGCAGTGCTAGACCCATCAAACAACGCAATCAGCCCCAGCATTTT. It is translated as CSARPIKQRNQPQHF.

This clonotype is classed as medium-sized. The chain employs TRBV7-9 and TRBJ2-5; no definite D call. The CDR3 consists of 13 residues. Trimming pared 2 bases from V and 2 bases from J, leaving 6 bases between. Germline CDR1 is SEHNR and CDR2 is FQNEAQ (reference sequence). CDR3 region: CASSLNRQETQYF. CDR3 nucleotide sequence: TGTGCCAGCAGCTTAAACCGACAAGAGACCCAGTACTTC.

This clonotype is deemed medium-sized (0.01 to 0.1%). The CDR3 loop reads CASSYRESYNEQFF. The CDR3 coding sequence is TGTGCCAGCAGTTATCGGGAATCCTACAATGAGCAGTTCTTC. The rearrangement joins TRBV28 to TRBJ2-1, with D possibly matching TRBD2 (5 bases). The CDR3 length is 14 residues. V was trimmed by 4 bases and J by 1 base, leaving 8 bases between them. Germline V gene sequence: CDR1 MDHEN, CDR2 SYDVKM.

This clonotype has ten or more counts. J is TRBJ2-3 and V is TRBV4-3; D is perhaps TRBD2 (5 bases). The CDR3 totals 15 residues. Trimming removed 0 bases at V and 2 bases at J, with 9 bases between. Germline V gene sequence: CDR1 LGHNA, CDR2 YSLEER. The CDR3, as DNA: TGCGCCAGCAGCCAAGACGGGCGGGCCACAGATACGCAGTATTTT. Its protein product is CASSQDGRATDTQYF.

By sample share, this clonotype is medium-sized. J is TRBJ2-3 and V is TRBV20-1; tentatively, D is TRBD1 (6 bases). This CDR3 contains 13 residues. Germline V gene lookup returns CDR1 DFQATT and CDR2 SNEGSKA (reference sequence). V dropped 3 bases and J dropped 5 bases, with 12 bases sitting between them. The CDR3 DNA reads as TGCAGTGCTAGGCAGGGGCGGCGAGATACGCAGTATTTT. Residues: CSARQGRRDTQYF.

The sample holds many counts of this clonotype. V usage is TRBV5-1 and J usage is TRBJ2-2; no clear D gene. CDR3 length: 11 amino acids. Trimming cost V 4 bases and J 5 bases, with 3 bases left between them. The germline gives CDR1 SGHRS, CDR2 YFSETQ. CDR3: CASSGTGELFF. CDR3 in DNA: TGCGCCAGCAGCGGGACCGGGGAGCTGTTTTTT.

In this sample, this clonotype turned up many times. The chain joins TRBV28 to TRBJ1-5; D may be TRBD1 (6 bases). Trimming pared 6 bases from V and 6 bases from J, leaving 12 bases between. This CDR3 is 13 amino acids long. The V gene's germline CDR1 is MDHEN and CDR2 SYDVKM. The CDR3 coding sequence is TGTGCCAGCAGCCGACAGGACCTTCAGCCCCAGCATTTT. The encoded protein is CASSRQDLQPQHF.

This clonotype was seen ten or more times. A read error may be the cause here, since a much bigger clone is one base away. The chain uses TRBV7-9 and TRBJ2-5, with a weak D call TRBD1 (5 bases). Germline V gene data show CDR1 as SEHNR and CDR2 as FQNEAQ (reference sequence). This CDR3 comprises 13 residues. V dropped 1 base and J dropped 2 bases, with 5 bases sitting between them. CDR3 DNA: TGTGCCAGCAGCTTAGGACAGCAAGAGACCCAGTACTTC. Protein sequence: CASSLGQQETQYF.

This clonotype showed up many times. CDR3 residues: CASKAVSYEQYF. CDR3 sequence (DNA): TGTGCCAGCAAGGCCGTCTCCTACGAGCAGTACTTC. The V and J genes are TRBV2 and TRBJ2-7; no reliable D call. This CDR3 region has 12 residues. V lost 7 bases and J 0 bases, leaving 7 bases between the germline ends. The V gene's germline CDR1 is SNHLY and CDR2 FYNNEI. Filled out from reference TRBV2 and TRBJ2-7, the complete variable domain reads EPEVTQTPSHQVTQMGQEVILRCVPISNHLYFYWYRQILGQKVEFLVSFYNNEISEKSEIFDDQFSVERPDGSNFTLKIRSTKLEDSAMYFCASKAVSYEQYFGPGTRLTVT.

Concerning this clonotype itself: The junction departs from the called germline gene at one end, perhaps through a read error. The gene calls are TRBV3-1 and TRBJ2-1, with 7 nucleotides matching TRBD1. Germline V gene sequence: CDR1 LGHDT, CDR2 YNNKEL (reference sequence). The CDR3 consists of 15 residues. The CDR3 loop reads CACSRIHRGGNEQFF. DNA for the CDR3: TGTGCCTGCAGCCGAATCCACAGGGGCGGAAATGAGCAGTTCTTC.

This clonotype was observed at least ten times. V gene TRBV28 combines with J gene TRBJ2-3; 7 bases line up with TRBD2. CDR1 and CDR2 from the germline V gene are MDHEN and SYDVKM. The CDR3 spans 15 residues. The junction had 5 bases not matched to a gene; V was cut back by 3 bases and J by 2 bases. The CDR3 protein is CASSFSAGITDTQYF. For the CDR3, the DNA is TGTGCCAGCAGTTTCTCAGCGGGGATCACAGATACGCAGTATTTT.

At least ten counts were recorded for this clonotype. J is TRBJ2-1 and V is TRBV7-9; D is undetermined. CDR3 length: 12 amino acids. Germline V CDR1 and CDR2: SEHNR, FQNEAQ (reference sequence). V dropped 5 bases and J dropped 5 bases, with 7 bases sitting between them. The CDR3 sequence: CASSPKHNEQFF. The CDR3 DNA is TGTGCCAGCAGCCCTAAACACAATGAGCAGTTCTTC.

On this clonotype itself: A much larger clone differs from this one at a single base, so this may be a read error. V is TRBV7-9 and J is TRBJ2-7; TRBD1 or TRBD2 may be the D gene (6 bases each). The CDR3 spans 15 residues. Trimming took 1 base from V and 0 from J, leaving 10 bases between them. Germline assignment: CDR1 SEHNR and CDR2 FQNEAQ (reference sequence). The CDR3 sequence: CASSLVRGASYEQYF. Written as DNA, the CDR3 is TGTGCCAGCAGCTTAGTGAGGGGGGCCTCCTACGAGCAGTACTTC.

This clonotype is termed medium-sized. The rearrangement links TRBV25-1 to TRBJ2-3; D is ambiguous. The V gene's germline CDR1 is MGHDK and CDR2 SYGVNS. With 3 bases removed from V and 5 bases from J, the gap between germline ends came to 9 bases. The CDR3 loop spans 13 amino acids. The CDR3 loop reads CASSESGQDTQYF. For the CDR3, the DNA is TGTGCCAGCAGTGAGTCGGGCCAAGATACGCAGTATTTT.

This clonotype was counted many times. The chain combines TRBV28 with TRBJ2-2; no firm D call. Per germline, CDR1 MDHEN and CDR2 SYDVKM. The CDR3 spans 13 residues. Trimming removed 4 bases at V and 1 base at J, with 4 bases between. The CDR3 loop reads CASSSGNTGELFF. In nucleotides, the CDR3 is TGTGCCAGCAGTTCGGGGAACACCGGGGAGCTGTTTTTT.

This clonotype is hyperexpanded in the sample. This chain joins TRBV7-2 and TRBJ2-7; 9 bases match TRBD1. CDR3 length: 12 residues. CDR1 is SGHTA and CDR2 is FQGNSA in the germline V gene. Germline trimming cut 2 bases from V and 13 bases from J; bases unmatched to any gene: 6. CDR3 sequence reads: CASSLMGQGFYF. The CDR3 DNA is TGTGCCAGCAGCTTAATGGGACAGGGTTTTTACTTC.

The table lists this clonotype with many counts. V and J are TRBV28 and TRBJ2-6; 8 positions agree with TRBD1. Germline V gene data show CDR1 as MDHEN and CDR2 as SYDVKM. Unmatched junction bases numbered 5, after V lost 7 bases and J lost 0 bases. CDR3 length equals 16 residues. This chain's CDR3 is CASKTTGDSGANVLTF. CDR3 nucleotides: TGTGCCAGCAAAACGACAGGGGACTCTGGGGCCAACGTCCTGACTTTC.

At least ten counts were recorded for this clonotype. The chain combines TRBV24-1 with TRBJ2-6; TRBD1 matches at 8 bases. Germline V gives CDR1 KGHDR, CDR2 SFDVKD. The CDR3 consists of 15 residues. The J segment lost 9 bases and the V segment lost 6 bases, leaving 9 bases of the junction unmatched. CDR3 residues: CATSPPTGEDNVLTF. In nucleotides, the CDR3 is TGTGCCACCAGTCCCCCGACAGGGGAGGACAACGTCCTGACTTTC.

The J gene is TRBJ1-5, the V gene TRBV19; 7 nucleotides line up with TRBD1. V was clipped by 4 bases and J by 6 bases; unmatched bases: 3. Germline V gene data show CDR1 as LNHDA and CDR2 as SQIVND (reference sequence). This CDR3 contains 13 residues. The CDR3 is CASSRQGGQPQHF. In DNA, the CDR3 is TGTGCCAGTAGTAGACAGGGTGGTCAGCCCCAGCATTTT.

This clonotype counts as medium-sized. V gene TRBV28 combines with J gene TRBJ2-3, with 8 bases identical to TRBD1. This CDR3 region has 15 residues. Germline V gene lookup returns CDR1 MDHEN and CDR2 SYDVKM. V shed 10 bases, J shed 6 bases, and the junction held 15 bases outside the gene matches. The CDR3 loop is CATKPTGQATDTQYF. CDR3 in DNA: TGTGCCACCAAACCTACGGGACAGGCCACGGATACGCAGTATTTT.

This clonotype has at least ten counts. V usage is TRBV28 and J usage is TRBJ1-5; D gene unclear. Germline assignment: CDR1 MDHEN and CDR2 SYDVKM. V shed 3 bases and J shed 5 bases, with 11 bases lying between them. The CDR3 consists of 14 residues. CDR3 residues: CASSFVTSDQPQHF. CDR3 bases: TGTGCCAGCAGTTTTGTGACGTCCGATCAGCCCCAGCATTTT.

This clonotype was observed many times. V is TRBV28 and J is TRBJ1-5, with D perhaps TRBD1 (6 bases). The CDR3 consists of 15 residues. V was clipped by 1 base and J by 2 bases, with 9 bases between them. Germline V lookup: CDR1 MDHEN, CDR2 SYDVKM. The CDR3 coding sequence is TGTGCCAGCAGTTTATTAGGGGGTGGCAATCAGCCCCAGCATTTT. Translation: CASSLLGGGNQPQHF.

This clonotype showed up many times. V and J are TRBV7-9 and TRBJ2-5; TRBD2 aligns across 7 bases. The CDR3 sequence is 15 residues long. Germline values: CDR1 SEHNR, CDR2 FQNEAQ (reference sequence). V lost 1 base and J lost 2; bases outside the gene matches: 4. In DNA, the CDR3 is TGTGCCAGCAGCTTAGGGCGGGAGCCTCAAGAGACCCAGTACTTC. Amino acid sequence: CASSLGREPQETQYF.

By share, this clonotype counts as medium-sized. The chain couples TRBV5-1 to TRBJ2-7; 8 nucleotides line up with TRBD1. This CDR3 has 17 residues. From germline, CDR1 is SGHRS and CDR2 YFSETQ. Trimming cost V 5 bases and J 0 bases; bases outside gene matches: 13. CDR3 loop: CASRPGQGPIYSYEQYF. CDR3 DNA sequence: TGCGCCAGCAGGCCCGGACAGGGCCCTATATACTCCTACGAGCAGTACTTC.

This clonotype was picked up many times. The chain has TRBV4-1 and TRBJ2-7, with D uncertain. V was trimmed by 0 bases and J by 0 bases, leaving 12 bases between them. The CDR3 sequence is 16 residues long. Germline loops: CDR1 MGHRA, CDR2 YSYEKL. The CDR3 DNA reads TGCGCCAGCAGCCAAGATTTTGGGCCTAACTCCTACGAGCAGTACTTC. Translated, it gives CASSQDFGPNSYEQYF.

This clonotype was seen many times. V gene TRBV4-1 combines with J gene TRBJ1-6, with D uncertain. The V and J ends lost 6 bases and 3 bases respectively, with 9 bases between them. Germline CDR1 MGHRA, CDR2 YSYEKL. The CDR3 loop spans 14 amino acids. The CDR3 protein is CASRPGIYNSPLHF. In DNA, the CDR3 is TGCGCCAGCAGACCGGGAATCTATAATTCACCCCTCCACTTT.